The 18 T cell receptor beta chains reported below all come from one sample, sequenced in a study of monozygotic twins with inflammatory bowel disease. Using the 5' RACE reads, TCRdb records one entry per CDR3 protein without DNA. Its table records 310,000 or so distinct CDR3 sequences. The source material was blood. The source is a human donor with ulcerative colitis or Crohn's disease, or a healthy co-twin of an affected twin (not recorded which).

V gene TRBV5-4 combines with J gene TRBJ2-3; TCRdb names TRBD1, which stays unverified in the absence of DNA. The CDR3 has 15 amino acids. Per germline, CDR1 SGHNT and CDR2 YYREEE (reference sequence). CDR3 in amino acids: CASRTGTGNTDTQYF.

The chain uses TRBV6-5 and TRBJ1-6; TCRdb returns TRBD1, unconfirmable since there is no DNA. CDR1 and CDR2 (germline): MNHEY, SVGAGI. The CDR3 consists of 16 residues. This CDR3 is CASSYDSISYNSPLHF.

This chain uses TRBV9 with TRBJ1-6; as DNA is missing, the TRBD1 call by TCRdb cannot be tested. The CDR3 is made up of 15 amino acids. Looked up from germline, CDR1 is SGDLS and CDR2 is YYNGEE. The CDR3 reads CASSVEGQDDSPLHF.

This chain links TRBV2 with TRBJ2-3; TCRdb returns TRBD2, unconfirmable since there is no DNA. The CDR3 totals 17 residues. Germline lookup yields CDR1 SNHLY and CDR2 FYNNEI. The chain's CDR3 is CASTYGTPRLLTDTQYF.

The chain is built from TRBV4-1 and TRBJ2-1; TCRdb calls TRBD1, which cannot be checked without DNA. Germline-derived CDR1 and CDR2 are MGHRA and YSYEKL. CDR3 size: 14 residues. CDR3 loop: CASSQIDRSYEQFF.

The chain couples TRBV12-3 or TRBV12-4 to TRBJ2-7; TCRdb reports TRBD2, a call that lacks DNA to check it against. CDR3 length equals 16 residues. The CDR3 loop reads CASSLTPLGGTYEQYF.

This chain connects TRBV3-1 to TRBJ2-3. The CDR3 extends over 13 amino acids. The germline CDR1 and CDR2 sequences are LGHDT and YNNKEL (reference sequence). Here the CDR3 reads CASSFISGDTQYF.

The chain couples TRBV18 to TRBJ2-1. The CDR3 is 15 amino acids. CDR1 and CDR2 from the germline V gene are KGHSH and LQKENI. CDR3 region: CASSPTGSAYNEQFF.

This chain connects TRBV7-3 to TRBJ1-1. This CDR3 has 13 amino acids. CDR1 and CDR2 from the germline V gene are SGHTA and FQGTGA. The CDR3 here is CASSLSIMTEAFF.

V and J are TRBV20-1 and TRBJ2-7; TCRdb's D call, TRBD2, is unchecked because there is no DNA. Looked up from germline, CDR1 is DFQATT and CDR2 is SNEGSKA (reference sequence). The CDR3 sequence is 17 residues long. The CDR3 is CSASSGTSGSSPYEQYF.

This rearrangement joins TRBV18 to TRBJ2-3; TCRdb designates TRBD2, a call that cannot be tested without DNA. The CDR3 has 15 amino acids. Germline CDR1 KGHSH, CDR2 LQKENI. The chain's CDR3 is CASSSSGGTTDTQYF.

The chain links TRBV12-3 or TRBV12-4 to TRBJ1-1. The CDR3 runs to 13 residues. CDR3 residues: CASSPGLGPRGFF.

The chain carries TRBV28 and TRBJ2-5; TCRdb's D call of TRBD2 is untestable without DNA. The germline gives CDR1 MDHEN, CDR2 SYDVKM. The CDR3 contains 17 residues. CDR3 sequence: CASSLPQGGAISETQYF.

V gene TRBV28 combines with J gene TRBJ2-6. This CDR3 has 19 residues. Germline loops: CDR1 MDHEN, CDR2 SYDVKM. This CDR3 is CASSLLPFGVPSGANVLTF.

This sequence joins TRBV2 and TRBJ2-2; the TRBD1 assignment by TCRdb is unverifiable without DNA. The germline gives CDR1 SNHLY, CDR2 FYNNEI. The CDR3 sequence is 15 residues long. The chain's CDR3 is CASRMGQGDTGELFF.

The chain recombines TRBV5-1 with TRBJ1-4; the TRBD1 assignment by TCRdb is unverifiable without DNA. CDR3 length: 16 residues. Germline lookup yields CDR1 SGHRS and CDR2 YFSETQ. The CDR3 here is CASSLGGQGFNEKLFF.

CDR3 amino acids: CSARAAGGPGETQYF. The J gene is TRBJ2-5, the V gene TRBV20-1; as DNA is missing, the TRBD2 call by TCRdb cannot be tested. Per the germline V gene, CDR1 is DFQATT and CDR2 is SNEGSKA (reference sequence). The CDR3 loop spans 15 amino acids.

The rearrangement links TRBV19 to TRBJ2-1; there is no DNA to check the TCRdb D call of TRBD2. CDR3 length equals 16 residues. Germline-derived CDR1 and CDR2 are LNHDA and SQIVND (reference sequence). The CDR3 here is CASSIDSGTDYNEQFF.